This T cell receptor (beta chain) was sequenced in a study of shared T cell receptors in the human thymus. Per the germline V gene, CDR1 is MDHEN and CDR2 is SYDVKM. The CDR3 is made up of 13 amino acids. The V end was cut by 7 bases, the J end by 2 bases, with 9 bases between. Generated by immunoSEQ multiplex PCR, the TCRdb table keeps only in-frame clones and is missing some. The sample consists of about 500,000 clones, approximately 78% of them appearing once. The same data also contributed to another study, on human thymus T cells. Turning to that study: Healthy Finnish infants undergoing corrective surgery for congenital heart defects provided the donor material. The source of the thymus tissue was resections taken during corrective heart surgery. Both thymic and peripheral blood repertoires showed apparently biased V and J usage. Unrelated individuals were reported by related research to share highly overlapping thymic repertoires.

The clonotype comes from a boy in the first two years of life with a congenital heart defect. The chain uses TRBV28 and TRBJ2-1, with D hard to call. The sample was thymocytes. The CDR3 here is CASTPLPYNEQFF. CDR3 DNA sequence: TGTGCCAGCACCCCTCTCCCCTACAATGAGCAGTTCTTC.